The clone carrying this T cell receptor beta chain was picked up one time. A read error may explain this, as a much larger clone is one base away. These data come from a study of glioma-infiltrating T cells. TCR alpha and beta CDR3 regions were amplified from RNA using iRepertoire nested multiplex PCR. Each CDR3 protein gets one entry after TCRdb re-called the multiplex PCR reads with MiXCR. The data show roughly 200,000 distinct CDR3 sequences, 25% to 35% seen once. The CDR3 runs 13 residues. Germline V gene lookup returns CDR1 SQVTM and CDR2 ANQGSEA. This chain connects TRBV29-1 to TRBJ2-1, with 7 positions matching TRBD1. Sequencing was performed on glioma tissue, nonneoplastic brain tissue, or PBMCs (not recorded which). This sequence originates from a human donor with low-grade glioma or glioblastoma, undergoing nonglioma brain surgery, or in good health (not recorded which). The CDR3, as DNA: TGCAGCGTTATAAAGACAGGGACGAATGAGCATTTCTTC. Protein product: CSVIKTGTNEHFF.